This T cell receptor (beta chain) emerged from a study of shared clonotypes between healthy human individuals. Some clones are missing from TCRdb's copy, which holds only in-frame ones; the method was immunoSEQ multiplex PCR. The sample has around 990,000 clones; about 72% are singletons. The sequenced sample consisted of memory CD4+ T cells from PBMCs. Subset meaning: CD45RA-negative fraction. This TCR was recovered from a young man in good health. Some clones in this sample may be carry-over from other donors' samples.

The CDR3 sequence is CASSSHGTGGGETQYF. DNA of the CDR3: TGTGCCAGCAGTTCCCACGGGACAGGGGGCGGGGAGACCCAGTACTTC. The chain employs TRBV28 and TRBJ2-5; 12 nucleotides match TRBD1. The junction had 8 bases not matched to a gene; V was cut back by 4 bases and J by 5 bases. Germline-derived CDR1 and CDR2 are MDHEN and SYDVKM. The CDR3 has 16 amino acids.